The rows below give T cell receptor beta chains drawn from one sample of a study of early T cells in non-severe SARS-CoV-2 infection. TCRdb re-derived calls from the 5' RACE reads in MiXCR, one entry per CDR3 protein. The data show about 110,000 distinct CDR3 sequences, with roughly 12% seen just once and 3.5% to 4% held by the top ten. The sequences come from whole blood, collected at baseline. The receptors derive from an adult who was a healthcare worker with PCR-confirmed SARS-CoV-2 infection or an uninfected control (not recorded which). CDR3s include the opening cysteine and the closing phenylalanine or tryptophan. Fields, in order: J gene, V gene, clone size, D gene, CDR3 DNA, CDR3 protein. A D gene is named only where the DNA matches it firmly. Clone size is stated in some rows and not others, as once, few, many or a class when expanded.

J gene: TRBJ2-5
V gene: TRBV6-1
clone size: NA
D gene: NA
CDR3 DNA: TGTGCCAGCAGTGAAGAGGGGACACAAGAGACCCAGTACTTC
CDR3 protein: CASSEEGTQETQYF

J gene: TRBJ2-3
V gene: TRBV11-1
clone size: few
D gene: NA
CDR3 DNA: TGTGCCAGCACCAGAACCGGGCCAAGCACAGATACGCAGTATTTT
CDR3 protein: CASTRTGPSTDTQYF

J gene: TRBJ1-1
V gene: TRBV7-9
clone size: many
D gene: NA
CDR3 DNA: TGTGCCAGCAGCTCAGGGACTTTTCTAACTGAAGCTTTCTTT
CDR3 protein: CASSSGTFLTEAFF

J gene: TRBJ1-2
V gene: TRBV29-1
clone size: few
D gene: NA
CDR3 DNA: TGCAGCGTCTGGAAATCGGGTGGCTACACCTTC
CDR3 protein: CSVWKSGGYTF

J gene: TRBJ2-3
V gene: TRBV6-6
clone size: NA
D gene: NA
CDR3 DNA: TGTGCCAGCAAACGGGCGGATACGCAGTATTTT
CDR3 protein: CASKRADTQYF

J gene: TRBJ2-1
V gene: TRBV9
clone size: NA
D gene: NA
CDR3 DNA: TGTGCCAGCAGCGTAGCGGCGGAAAGCTCCTACAATGAGCAGTTCTTC
CDR3 protein: CASSVAAESSYNEQFF

J gene: TRBJ1-2
V gene: TRBV19
clone size: NA
D gene: NA
CDR3 DNA: TGTGCCAGTAGTATAATCCCGCCAGTTAACTATGGCTACACCTTC
CDR3 protein: CASSIIPPVNYGYTF

J gene: TRBJ2-3
V gene: TRBV24-1
clone size: many
D gene: NA
CDR3 DNA: TGTGCCACCAGTGATCCCTCGCCGGAGGGACCAGATACGCAGTATTTT
CDR3 protein: CATSDPSPEGPDTQYF

J gene: TRBJ1-6
V gene: TRBV5-1
clone size: few
D gene: NA
CDR3 DNA: TGCGCCAGCAGCCTGGGTGATAATTCACCCCTCCACTTT
CDR3 protein: CASSLGDNSPLHF

J gene: TRBJ1-1
V gene: TRBV29-1
clone size: many
D gene: NA
CDR3 DNA: TGCAGCGTTGAACTCAGGAACACTGAAGCTTTCTTT
CDR3 protein: CSVELRNTEAFF

J gene: TRBJ1-4
V gene: TRBV3-1
clone size: NA
D gene: TRBD1
CDR3 DNA: TGTGCCAGCAGCCAAACCCCCCCCAGGGGGCGTTTTGAAAAACTGTTTTTT
CDR3 protein: CASSQTPPRGRFEKLFF

J gene: TRBJ2-4
V gene: TRBV12-3/TRBV12-4
clone size: many
D gene: NA
CDR3 DNA: TGTGCCAGCAGAGAGGGAGGAAACATTCAGTACTTC
CDR3 protein: CASREGGNIQYF

J gene: TRBJ1-6
V gene: TRBV3-1
clone size: few
D gene: NA
CDR3 DNA: TGTGCCAGCAGCCAAGAACAGGGTTTTAATTCACCCCTCCACTTT
CDR3 protein: CASSQEQGFNSPLHF

J gene: TRBJ1-4
V gene: TRBV25-1
clone size: NA
D gene: TRBD1
CDR3 DNA: TGTGCCAGCAGTGAAACAGGGGGCTTTGAAAAACTGTTTTTT
CDR3 protein: CASSETGGFEKLFF

J gene: TRBJ1-4
V gene: TRBV5-6
clone size: NA
D gene: NA
CDR3 DNA: TGTGCCAGCAGCTTACAGGGAGATGATAATGAAAAACTGTTTTTT
CDR3 protein: CASSLQGDDNEKLFF

J gene: TRBJ2-5
V gene: TRBV14
clone size: NA
D gene: TRBD1
CDR3 DNA: TGTGCCAGCAGCCGATTGGACAGGTCCTTTGGAGAGACCCAGTACTTC
CDR3 protein: CASSRLDRSFGETQYF

J gene: TRBJ2-7
V gene: TRBV28
clone size: many
D gene: NA
CDR3 DNA: TGTGCCAGCAGTCAGGGTTCCCACGAGCAGTACTTC
CDR3 protein: CASSQGSHEQYF

J gene: TRBJ1-2
V gene: TRBV10-3
clone size: many
D gene: NA
CDR3 DNA: TGTGCCATCAGTGAGCCGCGGGCAGGGGCAGCAGGCTATGGCTACACCTTC
CDR3 protein: CAISEPRAGAAGYGYTF

J gene: TRBJ1-2
V gene: TRBV5-1
clone size: few
D gene: NA
CDR3 DNA: TGCGCCAGCAGCTTGGCGGTCGACAGCGGGGACTATGGCTACACCTTC
CDR3 protein: CASSLAVDSGDYGYTF

J gene: TRBJ1-1
V gene: TRBV18
clone size: few
D gene: TRBD1
CDR3 DNA: TGTGCCAGCTCACCACCCGGCAGGGGGGCTGAAGCTTTCTTT
CDR3 protein: CASSPPGRGAEAFF

J gene: TRBJ2-1
V gene: TRBV10-1
clone size: few
D gene: TRBD2
CDR3 DNA: TGCGCCAGCAGTCCCGGGACTAGCTTGAAAAGGGCCTACAATGAGCAGTTCTTC
CDR3 protein: CASSPGTSLKRAYNEQFF

J gene: TRBJ2-7
V gene: TRBV12-3/TRBV12-4
clone size: few
D gene: NA
CDR3 DNA: TGTGCCAGCAGTTTCGGGGTGCGGCAGTACTTC
CDR3 protein: CASSFGVRQYF

J gene: TRBJ1-1
V gene: TRBV30
clone size: once
D gene: TRBD1
CDR3 DNA: TGTGCCTGGATGTCCGACAGGGCCCAAAAAGCTTTCTTT
CDR3 protein: CAWMSDRAQKAFF

J gene: TRBJ1-2
V gene: TRBV20-1
clone size: few
D gene: NA
CDR3 DNA: TGCAGCTCGTGGGCCTACGGCTATGGCTACACCTTC
CDR3 protein: CSSWAYGYGYTF

J gene: TRBJ2-1
V gene: TRBV4-1
clone size: NA
D gene: TRBD2
CDR3 DNA: TGCGCCAGCAGCCATCTCCCACGGGGGGGTGGCAATGAGCAGTTCTTC
CDR3 protein: CASSHLPRGGGNEQFF

J gene: TRBJ2-1
V gene: TRBV5-1
clone size: NA
D gene: NA
CDR3 DNA: TGCGCCAGCAGCTTGGTGGAGGGGGCTAGGAATGAGCAGTTCTTC
CDR3 protein: CASSLVEGARNEQFF

J gene: TRBJ2-7
V gene: TRBV5-1
clone size: NA
D gene: NA
CDR3 DNA: TGCGCCAGCAGCCTAGGACTACCCGGGGGAGCGCAGTACTTC
CDR3 protein: CASSLGLPGGAQYF

J gene: TRBJ1-3
V gene: TRBV7-6
clone size: NA
D gene: NA
CDR3 DNA: TGTGCCAGCAGCCGGAGAGGGCGGGCCTCTGGAAACACCATATATTTT
CDR3 protein: CASSRRGRASGNTIYF

J gene: TRBJ1-5
V gene: TRBV12-3/TRBV12-4
clone size: NA
D gene: TRBD1
CDR3 DNA: TGTGCCAGCAGTTTAGATTCGATTTGGGACAGGGGGCTCGGGCAGCCCCAGCATTTT
CDR3 protein: CASSLDSIWDRGLGQPQHF

J gene: TRBJ2-1
V gene: TRBV24-1
clone size: NA
D gene: NA
CDR3 DNA: TGTGCCACCAGTATTATGGGCAGGGACGAATGGGATGAGCAGTTCTTC
CDR3 protein: CATSIMGRDEWDEQFF

J gene: TRBJ1-1
V gene: TRBV7-8
clone size: many
D gene: TRBD1
CDR3 DNA: TGTGCCAGCAGCTCCGGACAGGGAGTATTAGCTTTCTTT
CDR3 protein: CASSSGQGVLAFF

J gene: TRBJ2-3
V gene: TRBV29-1
clone size: NA
D gene: NA
CDR3 DNA: TGCAGCGTTGGAGGGGAATCAGATACGCAGTATTTT
CDR3 protein: CSVGGESDTQYF

J gene: TRBJ1-1
V gene: TRBV5-1
clone size: NA
D gene: NA
CDR3 DNA: TGCGCCAGCAGCTTGGTTGTAGAGAACACTGAAGCTTTCTTT
CDR3 protein: CASSLVVENTEAFF

J gene: TRBJ1-1
V gene: TRBV6-5
clone size: many
D gene: NA
CDR3 DNA: TGTGCCAGCAGTCCAAGGACAGAATGGAACACTGAAGCTTTCTTT
CDR3 protein: CASSPRTEWNTEAFF

J gene: TRBJ2-7
V gene: TRBV4-1
clone size: few
D gene: TRBD1
CDR3 DNA: TGCGCCAGCAGCCGATTCGGACAGGCCGAGCAGTACTTC
CDR3 protein: CASSRFGQAEQYF

J gene: TRBJ1-1
V gene: TRBV6-1
clone size: many
D gene: NA
CDR3 DNA: TGTGCCAGCAGTGAAAATGGGGGATACACTGAAGCTTTCTTT
CDR3 protein: CASSENGGYTEAFF

J gene: TRBJ1-5
V gene: TRBV6-1
clone size: few
D gene: TRBD1
CDR3 DNA: TGTGCCAGCAGTGTTAAGACAGGGAGCGTCAATCAGCCCCAGCATTTT
CDR3 protein: CASSVKTGSVNQPQHF

J gene: TRBJ2-7
V gene: TRBV28
clone size: NA
D gene: TRBD2
CDR3 DNA: TGTGCCAGCGCGACCGGGACTACCAGTTTTGAGCAGTACTTC
CDR3 protein: CASATGTTSFEQYF

J gene: TRBJ2-7
V gene: TRBV12-3/TRBV12-4
clone size: NA
D gene: NA
CDR3 DNA: TGTGCCAGCAGTGATCGGCTGACTAACGAGCAGTACTTC
CDR3 protein: CASSDRLTNEQYF

J gene: TRBJ2-7
V gene: TRBV10-3
clone size: many
D gene: NA
CDR3 DNA: TGTGCCATCAGTGAGGGGGTGGACCTAGGGCAGTACTTC
CDR3 protein: CAISEGVDLGQYF

J gene: TRBJ2-1
V gene: TRBV3-1
clone size: many
D gene: TRBD2
CDR3 DNA: TGTGCCAGCAGTCCGACTAGCGGGAGAGGGGGTGAGCAGTTCTTC
CDR3 protein: CASSPTSGRGGEQFF

J gene: TRBJ2-5
V gene: TRBV5-1
clone size: NA
D gene: NA
CDR3 DNA: TGCGCCAGCAGCCTGACGGGGTCCGTCCAAGAGACCCAGTACTTC
CDR3 protein: CASSLTGSVQETQYF